The next 22 T cell receptor beta chains were all read from a single sample in a study of control samples from healthy donors and cancer patients. Produced via immunoSEQ multiplex PCR; TCRdb's table is partial and in-frame only. Among roughly 45,000 clones, approximately 90% were seen once, and the ten largest hold about 0.8%. Sequenced material: PBMCs. The source of these receptors is a man younger than 40 with colorectal cancer.

This clone was seen a few times. The rearrangement joins TRBV5-4 to TRBJ2-6; D is possibly TRBD1 (5 bases). The CDR3 consists of 18 residues. Trimming left V 4 bases short and J 1 base short, with 18 bases between. Germline V gives CDR1 SGHNT, CDR2 YYREEE (reference sequence). The CDR3 DNA reads as TGTGCCAGCAGCCGATCCGTTTCAGGGCTGTCTGGGGCCAACGTCCTGACTTTC. Encoded protein: CASSRSVSGLSGANVLTF.

J is TRBJ2-1 and V is TRBV11-3, with TRBD1 identical over 12 bases. V trimming: 5 bases; J trimming: 10 bases; junction bases outside the gene matches: 9. This CDR3 spans 15 amino acids. Germline lookup yields CDR1 SGHNT and CDR2 YENEEA. This chain's CDR3 is CASSRTGTGGAEQFF. DNA of the CDR3: TGTGCCAGCAGCCGCACCGGGACAGGGGGCGCGGAGCAGTTCTTC.

The chain is built from TRBV7-9 and TRBJ2-2; no firm D call. The CDR3 contains 11 residues. Trimming removed 2 bases at V and 6 bases at J, with 1 base between. CDR1 is SEHNR and CDR2 is FQNEAQ in the germline V gene (reference sequence). CDR3 bases: TGTGCCAGCAGCTTATCCGGGGAGCTGTTTTTT. Residues: CASSLSGELFF.

This chain connects TRBV6-1 to TRBJ1-1, with 8 positions matching TRBD1. Unmatched junction bases numbered 5, after V lost 2 bases and J lost 6 bases. Germline assignment: CDR1 MNHNS and CDR2 SASEGT. The CDR3 sequence is 14 residues long. CDR3 coding DNA: TGTGCCAGCAGTGAATCTGGGACAGGTGCTGAAGCTTTCTTT. Protein: CASSESGTGAEAFF.

This clone was observed once. J is TRBJ1-5 and V is TRBV6-5; tentative D call: TRBD1 (6 bases). CDR3 size: 16 residues. V lost 0 bases and J lost 4, with 13 bases in between. Germline CDR1 reads MNHEY; CDR2 reads SVGAGI. The CDR3 DNA reads as TGTGCCAGCAGTTACTCGTTAAACAGGGTAAATCAGCCCCAGCATTTT. This sequence encodes CASSYSLNRVNQPQHF.

This clone is medium-sized (0.01 to 0.1%). The rearrangement joins TRBV24-1 to TRBJ2-6, with TRBD1 matching over 7 bases. This CDR3 is built from 17 residues. The V gene end was trimmed by 0 bases and the J gene end by 4 bases; junction bases not matched to a gene: 5. CDR1 is KGHDR and CDR2 is SFDVKD in the germline V gene. CDR3 sequence: CATSDLDQGDGANVLTF. The CDR3 DNA sequence: TGTGCCACCAGTGATTTGGACCAGGGGGACGGGGCCAACGTCCTGACTTTC.

In its sample, this clone was seen once. The chain employs TRBV19 and TRBJ1-4; D gene uncertain. The germline V gene has CDR1 LNHDA and CDR2 SQIVND (reference sequence). V lost 5 bases, J lost 6 bases, and 16 bases lay in between. The CDR3 consists of 15 residues. The CDR3 is CASSPHRAKYEKLFF. The CDR3 nucleotides read TGTGCCAGTAGTCCGCATCGGGCCAAGTATGAAAAACTGTTTTTT.

The chain combines TRBV5-6 with TRBJ2-7; possibly TRBD1 or TRBD2 for D (5 bases each). Germline-derived CDR1 and CDR2 are SGHDT and YYEEEE. The CDR3 is 14 amino acids. V lost 3 bases to trimming and J lost 3 bases, with 13 bases between them. The CDR3 reads CASSSGTINYEQYF. CDR3 bases: TGTGCCAGCAGCTCCGGGACCATAAACTACGAGCAGTACTTC.

In this sample, this clone turned up a few times. This chain connects TRBV30 to TRBJ1-2, with D possibly TRBD1 on 6 matching bases. CDR3 size: 13 residues. The V end was cut by 5 bases, the J end by 7 bases, with 17 bases between. Germline CDR1 reads GTSNPN; CDR2 reads SVGIG (reference sequence). The chain's CDR3 is CAWHLWTDGGYTF. For the CDR3, the DNA is TGTGCCTGGCACCTCTGGACAGATGGTGGCTACACCTTC.

The chain carries TRBV9 and TRBJ1-2, with D tentatively TRBD1 (6 bases). Germline assignment: CDR1 SGDLS and CDR2 YYNGEE. The CDR3 totals 14 residues. Trimming stripped 0 bases from V and 7 bases from J, with 13 bases between. The CDR3 DNA sequence: TGTGCCAGCAGCGTAGAACAGGGAAGGGGTGGCTACACCTTC. Protein product: CASSVEQGRGGYTF.

The gene calls are TRBV5-4 and TRBJ1-5, with unresolved D. V shed 10 bases and J shed 8 bases, with 16 bases lying between them. This CDR3 comprises 12 residues. Germline loops: CDR1 SGHNT, CDR2 YYREEE (reference sequence). The CDR3 DNA reads as TGTGCCTTCTCGTACGGCGATGAGCCCCAGCATTTT. This sequence encodes CAFSYGDEPQHF.

This clone was recorded once. The chain links TRBV9 to TRBJ1-4; no definite D call. Trimming left V 4 bases short and J 5 bases short, with 15 bases between. CDR1 and CDR2 (germline): SGDLS, YYNGEE. The CDR3 totals 15 residues. CDR3 in amino acids: CASSPHLQQNEKLFF. The CDR3 nucleotides read TGTGCCAGCAGCCCCCACCTGCAGCAAAATGAAAAACTGTTTTTT.

The chain links TRBV4-1 to TRBJ1-5; weak D call: TRBD1 (6 bases). This CDR3 is built from 15 residues. Trimming took off 4 bases at V and 0 bases at J, with 10 bases between the two ends. CDR1 and CDR2 (germline): MGHRA, YSYEKL. The CDR3 DNA sequence: TGCGCCAGCAGCCCGGACAGCAATAGCAATCAGCCCCAGCATTTT. The encoded protein is CASSPDSNSNQPQHF.

The chain is built from TRBV7-9 and TRBJ1-2; weak D call: TRBD1 (5 bases). The CDR3 has 16 amino acids. V shed 0 bases and J shed 6 bases, with 17 bases lying between them. The germline V gene encodes CDR1 SEHNR and CDR2 FQNEAQ (reference sequence). CDR3 nucleotide sequence: TGTGCCAGCAGCTTAGCGCTAAGGGGAGGGTCGGATGGCTACACCTTC. It yields the protein CASSLALRGGSDGYTF.

The rearrangement links TRBV25-1 to TRBJ2-3; D perhaps matches TRBD2 (6 bases). Trimming took off 6 bases at V and 4 bases at J, with 14 bases between the two ends. Germline lookup yields CDR1 MGHDK and CDR2 SYGVNS. This CDR3 region has 14 residues. CDR3 nucleotide sequence: TGTGCCAGCAGCCCCTCTGGGGGGTCAGATACGCAGTATTTT. It yields the protein CASSPSGGSDTQYF.

The V call is TRBV15, the J call TRBJ1-2; perhaps TRBD1 as D (6 bases). The CDR3 totals 13 residues. CDR1 and CDR2 from the germline V gene are LNHNV and YYDKDF (reference sequence). V was pared by 5 bases and J by 4 bases, with 11 bases between. The CDR3 region is CATSPDRTYGYTF. The CDR3 coding sequence is TGTGCCACCAGCCCTGACAGGACCTATGGCTACACCTTC.

For the CDR3, the DNA is TGTGCCAGCAGTGAAAGTTCGGGGGGGGGCACAGATACGCAGTATTTT. Protein sequence: CASSESSGGGTDTQYF. The gene calls are TRBV6-1 and TRBJ2-3; 8 bases align to TRBD2. Trimming cost V 2 bases and J 1 base; bases outside gene matches: 5. CDR1 is MNHNS and CDR2 is SASEGT in the germline V gene. The CDR3 has 16 amino acids.

This chain uses TRBV14 with TRBJ2-1, with 11 bases aligning to TRBD2. The V segment lost 3 bases and the J segment 7 bases; nucleotides outside the gene matches: 14. CDR1 is SGHDN, CDR2 FVKESK, per germline. CDR3 length equals 18 residues. The DNA for the CDR3 is TGTGCCAGCAGCCAGGGACAAGGGACTAGCGGTGACCTTAATGAGCAGTTCTTC. It translates to CASSQGQGTSGDLNEQFF.

This sequence joins TRBV30 and TRBJ1-2; D gene ambiguous. Germline loops: CDR1 GTSNPN, CDR2 SVGIG (reference sequence). The CDR3 has 13 residues. With 0 bases removed from V and 8 bases from J, the gap between germline ends came to 13 bases. CDR3 residues: CAWSVRLVGGYTF. The CDR3 bases are TGTGCCTGGAGTGTAAGGCTGGTAGGGGGCTACACCTTC.

V usage is TRBV11-2 and J usage is TRBJ2-7; D is unclear. CDR1 SGHAT and CDR2 FQNNGV come from the germline V gene. The CDR3 sequence is 12 residues long. V gave up 3 bases and J gave up 2 bases, with 5 bases separating them. CDR3 bases: TGTGCCAGCAGCTTCAGGACCTACGAGCAGTACTTC. It yields the protein CASSFRTYEQYF.

The chain joins TRBV14 to TRBJ1-6; D not certain. Trimming took 4 bases from V and 6 from J, leaving 10 bases between them. The germline V gene has CDR1 SGHDN and CDR2 FVKESK. CDR3 length: 14 residues. The CDR3 sequence is CASSPTRLNSPLHF. The CDR3 coding sequence is TGTGCCAGCAGCCCTACGAGACTTAATTCACCCCTCCACTTT. The full variable domain, completed using reference TRBV14 and TRBJ1-6, is EAGVTQFPSHSVIEKGQTVTLRCDPISGHDNLYWYRRVMGKEIKFLLHFVKESKQDESGMPNNRFLAERTGGTYSTLKVQPAELEDSGVYFCASSPTRLNSPLHFGNGTRLTVT.

This clone has just one count. The rearrangement joins TRBV9 to TRBJ1-6, with D unresolved. V shed 4 bases and J shed 0 bases, with 11 bases lying between them. This CDR3 is 16 amino acids long. Germline V gene sequence: CDR1 SGDLS, CDR2 YYNGEE. The CDR3: CASSLDLSSYNSPLHF. Written as DNA, the CDR3 is TGTGCCAGCAGCCTCGATCTGAGCTCCTATAATTCACCCCTCCACTTT.